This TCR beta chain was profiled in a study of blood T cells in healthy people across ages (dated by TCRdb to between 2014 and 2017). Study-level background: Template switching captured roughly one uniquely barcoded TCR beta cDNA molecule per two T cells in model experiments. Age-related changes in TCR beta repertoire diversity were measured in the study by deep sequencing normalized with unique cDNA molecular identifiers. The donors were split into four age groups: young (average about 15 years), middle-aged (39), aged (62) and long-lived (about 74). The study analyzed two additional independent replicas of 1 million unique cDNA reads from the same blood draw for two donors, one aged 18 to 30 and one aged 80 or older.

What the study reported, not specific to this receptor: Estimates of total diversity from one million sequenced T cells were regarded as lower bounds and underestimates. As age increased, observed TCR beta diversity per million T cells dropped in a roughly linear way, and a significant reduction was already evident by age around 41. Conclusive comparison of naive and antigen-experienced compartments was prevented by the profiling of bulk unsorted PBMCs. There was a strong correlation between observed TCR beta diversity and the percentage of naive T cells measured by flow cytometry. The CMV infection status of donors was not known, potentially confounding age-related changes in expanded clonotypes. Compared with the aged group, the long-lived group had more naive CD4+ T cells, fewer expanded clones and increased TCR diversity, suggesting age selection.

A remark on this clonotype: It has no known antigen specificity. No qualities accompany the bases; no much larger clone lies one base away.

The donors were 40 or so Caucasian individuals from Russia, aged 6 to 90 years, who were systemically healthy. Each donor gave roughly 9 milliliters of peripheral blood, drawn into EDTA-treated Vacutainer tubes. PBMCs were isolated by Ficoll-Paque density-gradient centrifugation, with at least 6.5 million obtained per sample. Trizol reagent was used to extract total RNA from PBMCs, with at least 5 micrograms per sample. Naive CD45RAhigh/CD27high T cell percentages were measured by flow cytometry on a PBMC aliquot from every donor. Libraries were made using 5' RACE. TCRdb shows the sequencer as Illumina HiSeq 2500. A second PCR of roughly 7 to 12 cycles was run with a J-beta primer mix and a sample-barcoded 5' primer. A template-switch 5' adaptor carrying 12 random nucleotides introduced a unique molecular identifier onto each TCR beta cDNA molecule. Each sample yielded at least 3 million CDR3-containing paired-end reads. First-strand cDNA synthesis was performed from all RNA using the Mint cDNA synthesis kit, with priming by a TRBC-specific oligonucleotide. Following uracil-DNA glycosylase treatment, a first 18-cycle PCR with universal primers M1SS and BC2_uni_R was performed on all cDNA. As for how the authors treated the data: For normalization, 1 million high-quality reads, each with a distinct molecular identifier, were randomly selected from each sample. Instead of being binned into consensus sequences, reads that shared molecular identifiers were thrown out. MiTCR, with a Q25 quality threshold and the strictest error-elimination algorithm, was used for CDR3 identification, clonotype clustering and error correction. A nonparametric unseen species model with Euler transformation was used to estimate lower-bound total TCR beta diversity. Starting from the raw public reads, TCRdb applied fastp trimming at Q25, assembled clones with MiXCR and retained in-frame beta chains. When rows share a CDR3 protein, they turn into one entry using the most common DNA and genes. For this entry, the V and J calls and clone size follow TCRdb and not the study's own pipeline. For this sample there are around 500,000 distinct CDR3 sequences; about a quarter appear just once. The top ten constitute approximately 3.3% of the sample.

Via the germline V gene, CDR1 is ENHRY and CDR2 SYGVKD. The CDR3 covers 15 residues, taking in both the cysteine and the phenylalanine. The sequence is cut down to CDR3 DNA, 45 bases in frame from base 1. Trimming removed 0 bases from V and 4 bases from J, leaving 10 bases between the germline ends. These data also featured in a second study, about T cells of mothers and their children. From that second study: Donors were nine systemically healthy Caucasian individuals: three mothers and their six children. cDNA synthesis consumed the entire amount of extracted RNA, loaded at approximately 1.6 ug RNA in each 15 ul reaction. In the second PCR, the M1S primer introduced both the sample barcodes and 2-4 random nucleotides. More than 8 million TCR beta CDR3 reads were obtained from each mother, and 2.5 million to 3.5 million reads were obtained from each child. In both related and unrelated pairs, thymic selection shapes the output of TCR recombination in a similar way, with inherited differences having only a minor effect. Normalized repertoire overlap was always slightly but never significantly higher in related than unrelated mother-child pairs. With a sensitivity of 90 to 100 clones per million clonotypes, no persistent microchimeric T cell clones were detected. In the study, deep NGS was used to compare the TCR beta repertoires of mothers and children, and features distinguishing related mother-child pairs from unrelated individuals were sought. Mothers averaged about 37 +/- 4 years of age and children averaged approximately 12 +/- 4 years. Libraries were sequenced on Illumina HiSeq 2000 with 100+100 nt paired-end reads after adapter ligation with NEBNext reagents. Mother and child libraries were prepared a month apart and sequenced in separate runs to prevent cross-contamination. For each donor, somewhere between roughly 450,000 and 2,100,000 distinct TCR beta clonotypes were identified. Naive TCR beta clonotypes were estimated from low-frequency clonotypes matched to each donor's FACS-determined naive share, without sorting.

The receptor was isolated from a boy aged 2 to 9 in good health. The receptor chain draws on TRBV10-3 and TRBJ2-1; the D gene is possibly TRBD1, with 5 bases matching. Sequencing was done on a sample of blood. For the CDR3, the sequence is CAISESPGPYNEQFF. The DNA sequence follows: TGTGCCATCAGTGAGTCTCCAGGGCCATACAATGAGCAGTTCTTC.